The TCR beta chain described here comes from a study of blood T cell repertoires in COVID-19. Produced via immunoSEQ multiplex PCR; TCRdb's table is partial and in-frame only. The sample consists of 350,000 to 450,000 clones, about 88% of them appearing once. Germline V CDR1 and CDR2: SGHVS, FNYEAQ. Trimming took off 5 bases at V and 11 bases at J, with 19 bases between the two ends. The CDR3 length is 14 residues. The gene calls are TRBV7-6 and TRBJ1-3; maybe TRBD1 (6 bases). The receptor's source is a woman aged 35 to 49 with COVID-19, enrolled during active disease. The sequenced material came from peripheral blood. Here the CDR3 reads CASSPTGNGNAIYF. CDR3 DNA sequence: TGTGCCAGCAGCCCTACAGGGAACGGGAACGCCATATATTTT.